This T cell receptor (beta chain) appears in the sequencing data of a study of cytomegalovirus exposure and HLA in healthy donors. Study observations and caveats: In a later analysis, CMV-associated beta chains were mostly HLA-associated, it appeared. An ancestry cluster, one associated with Asian ancestry, reportedly showed fewer N-insertions than the approximately 670-donor mean in a later analysis. In a later analysis, HLA-associated beta chains showed higher expansion and lower generation probabilities than comparable chains.

As for the donors, each was a healthy bone marrow donor. PCR amplification relied on 60 Vbeta primers (plus 13 Jbeta primers). TCRdb keeps only in-frame clones here, not all; method: immunoSEQ multiplex PCR. The sample holds around 160,000 clones, around three quarters seen once. The CDR3 length is 12 residues. With 9 bases clipped from V and 6 bases from J, the junction kept 3 bases outside the gene matches. Germline V gives CDR1 ENHRY, CDR2 SYGVKD. In the case of this clone: The antigen remains unidentified.

The receptor's source is a man between 45 and 60 years old in good health and CMV-seropositive. Specimen: PBMCs. V is TRBV10-3 and J is TRBJ2-3; 10 nucleotides agree with TRBD1. CDR3 coding DNA: TGTGCCATGGGGACAGGGGAGGATACGCAGTATTTT. Translated: CAMGTGEDTQYF.